Each of the 21 T cell receptor beta chains below was sequenced from the same sample in a study of shared clonotypes between healthy human individuals. The table came from immunoSEQ multiplex PCR; TCRdb's copy has only in-frame clones and leaves some out. The sample consists of 300,000 to 400,000 clones, about nine tenths of them appearing once. The sequencing sample was made of memory CD8+ T cells sorted from blood. Subset defined: CD45RO+ cells pooled with CCR7-negative TemRA cells. The source of these receptors is a man aged 18 to 35 in good health.

This chain links TRBV7-8 with TRBJ2-1, with TRBD2 matching over 9 bases. The CDR3 has 17 amino acids. Germline CDR1 and CDR2: SGHVS and FQNEAQ. V lost 5 bases, J lost 0 bases, and 8 bases stayed unmatched. CDR3 sequence: CASSPTRGGPSYNEQFF. The DNA of the CDR3 is TGTGCCAGCAGCCCGACGCGGGGGGGCCCCTCCTACAATGAGCAGTTCTTC.

The chain combines TRBV28 with TRBJ1-1, with D possibly being TRBD1 (5 bases). Germline V gives CDR1 MDHEN, CDR2 SYDVKM. The germline V and J ends were trimmed by 5 bases and 8 bases, with 6 bases remaining between them. The CDR3 has 10 amino acids. The CDR3 is CASSEGEAFF. The DNA for the CDR3 is TGTGCCAGCAGTGAGGGGGAAGCTTTCTTT. Together with reference TRBV28 and TRBJ1-1, the CDR3 gives the full variable domain: DVKVTQSSRYLVKRTGEKVFLECVQDMDHENMFWYRQDPGLGLRLIYFSYDVKMKEKGDIPEGYSVSREKKERFSLILESASTNQTSMYLCASSEGEAFFGQGTRLTVV.

V is TRBV10-2 and J is TRBJ2-3, with D possibly being TRBD1 or TRBD2 (6 bases each). Germline assignment: CDR1 WSHSY and CDR2 SAAADI. The CDR3 runs 16 residues. V was pared by 4 bases and J by 2 bases, with 16 bases between. In DNA, the CDR3 is TGCGCCAGCAGTGTGGGGGCTAGCGTGGTCACAGATACGCAGTATTTT. Amino acids: CASSVGASVVTDTQYF.

The chain employs TRBV2 and TRBJ2-1; TRBD2 is a possible D gene (6 bases). Germline values: CDR1 SNHLY, CDR2 FYNNEI. The CDR3 spans 10 residues. With 7 bases removed from V and 12 bases from J, the gap between germline ends came to 10 bases. The DNA for the CDR3 is TGTGCCAGCACCGGGACTTGGCAGTTCTTC. Its protein is CASTGTWQFF.

The chain carries TRBV7-9 and TRBJ2-1; 13 positions match TRBD2. The V gene end was trimmed by 6 bases and the J gene end by 4 bases; junction bases not matched to a gene: 6. The length of the CDR3 is 16 residues. Germline CDR1 is SEHNR and CDR2 is FQNEAQ (reference sequence). The CDR3 loop reads CASRSGGLAGYNEQFF. The DNA for the CDR3 is TGTGCCAGCAGGTCAGGGGGACTAGCGGGATACAATGAGCAGTTCTTC.

In its sample, this clone was seen a few times. The J gene is TRBJ2-7, the V gene TRBV11-2; TRBD1 matches 8 bases. Germline lookup yields CDR1 SGHAT and CDR2 FQNNGV. This CDR3 has 13 residues. J lost 6 bases, V lost 4 bases, and 5 bases had no gene match. The CDR3 is CASSSPGGPEQYF. CDR3 DNA sequence: TGTGCCAGCAGCTCTCCAGGGGGCCCCGAGCAGTACTTC.

The genes are TRBV10-1 and TRBJ1-2; unclear D gene. Per germline, CDR1 WNHNN and CDR2 SYGVQD (reference sequence). V was clipped by 3 bases and J by 8 bases, with 13 bases between them. The CDR3 is 13 residues long. CDR3 bases: TGCGCCAGCAGTGATAACCTCCAGGAGGGCTACACCTTC. It yields the protein CASSDNLQEGYTF.

The chain couples TRBV10-1 to TRBJ2-3; a possible D gene is TRBD2 (6 bases). Trimming cost V 3 bases and J 2 bases, with 15 bases left between them. The CDR3 is 16 residues long. Germline CDR1 and CDR2: WNHNN and SYGVQD (reference sequence). Written as DNA, the CDR3 is TGCGCCAGCAGTGACGGGAGATGGGGTTTCACAGATACGCAGTATTTT. Its translation: CASSDGRWGFTDTQYF.

The V gene is TRBV10-1, the J gene TRBJ1-1; 8 bases are shared with TRBD1. CDR1 is WNHNN, CDR2 SYGVQD, per germline (reference sequence). This CDR3 has 15 amino acids. Trimming at V came to 2 bases and at J to 6 bases, leaving 8 bases not matched to a gene. In DNA, the CDR3 is TGCGCCAGCAGTGAGAACAGGGGGAAAGGGGCTGAAGCTTTCTTT. Translated, it gives CASSENRGKGAEAFF.

The rearrangement links TRBV7-6 to TRBJ1-6; D not resolved. This CDR3 spans 17 amino acids. V was cut by 5 bases and J by 0 bases, with 14 bases left in between. The germline CDR1 and CDR2 sequences are SGHVS and FNYEAQ. CDR3 sequence reads: CASSPRGWSSYNSPLHF. Here the CDR3 DNA reads TGTGCCAGCAGCCCTCGGGGATGGAGCTCCTATAATTCACCCCTCCACTTT.

The chain employs TRBV2 and TRBJ2-3; TRBD1 or TRBD2 may be the D gene (7 bases each). Germline lookup yields CDR1 SNHLY and CDR2 FYNNEI. The CDR3 is 13 residues long. The germline V and J ends were trimmed by 5 bases and 6 bases, with 12 bases remaining between them. CDR3 coding DNA: TGTGCCAGCAGTCACAGGGGAGGGGATACGCAGTATTTT. Translated: CASSHRGGDTQYF.

This clone appeared a few times. The rearrangement uses TRBV5-6 and TRBJ2-2; 7 bases align to TRBD2. Germline V gene sequence: CDR1 SGHDT, CDR2 YYEEEE. The CDR3 covers 16 residues. Unmatched junction bases numbered 5, after V lost 0 bases and J lost 3 bases. CDR3 sequence: CASSLARGSYTGELFF. The CDR3 bases are TGTGCCAGCAGCTTGGCCCGCGGGAGTTACACCGGGGAGCTGTTTTTT.

The chain is built from TRBV30 and TRBJ1-4; TRBD1 is a possible D gene (5 bases). CDR1 GTSNPN and CDR2 SVGIG come from the germline V gene (reference sequence). This CDR3 has 14 residues. V gave up 1 base and J gave up 5 bases, with 11 bases separating them. In DNA, the CDR3 is TGTGCCTGGAGTGGTGGGACTGCAAATGAAAAACTGTTTTTT. It encodes CAWSGGTANEKLFF.

This chain joins TRBV6-5 and TRBJ2-1; D gene ambiguous. CDR3 length: 13 amino acids. V lost 8 bases to trimming and J lost 0 bases, with 8 bases between them. Germline values: CDR1 MNHEY, CDR2 SVGAGI. The DNA for the CDR3 is TGTGCCAGCTCCAAGAGCTCCTACAATGAGCAGTTCTTC. Amino acids: CASSKSSYNEQFF.

This clone appeared once. The genes are TRBV28 and TRBJ1-1; 9 bases align to TRBD1. Germline assignment: CDR1 MDHEN and CDR2 SYDVKM. The CDR3 is made up of 16 amino acids. V was clipped by 5 bases and J by 1 base; unmatched bases: 8. DNA for the CDR3: TGTGCCAGCAGTATTACAGGGGGCTATTGGAACACTGAAGCTTTCTTT. It specifies CASSITGGYWNTEAFF.

This clone was found once. This rearrangement joins TRBV11-2 to TRBJ2-2; 8 positions match TRBD2. Unmatched junction bases numbered 17, after V lost 5 bases and J lost 6 bases. Looked up from germline, CDR1 is SGHAT and CDR2 is FQNNGV. The CDR3 is 18 amino acids. The CDR3, as DNA: TGTGCCAGCAGCCCCCTCCTCATCGGGACTAGTTACCCCGGGGAGCTGTTTTTT. Amino acids: CASSPLLIGTSYPGELFF. Using reference TRBV11-2 and TRBJ2-2 for the parts outside the CDR3, the full variable domain is EAGVAQSPRYKIIEKRQSVAFWCNPISGHATLYWYQQILGQGPKLLIQFQNNGVVDDSQLPKDRFSAERLKGVDSTLKIQPAKLEDSAVYLCASSPLLIGTSYPGELFFGEGSRLTVL.

The chain carries TRBV6-1 and TRBJ1-1; D perhaps matches TRBD1 (5 bases). The V and J ends lost 4 bases and 8 bases respectively, with 14 bases between them. The CDR3 loop spans 13 amino acids. Looked up from germline, CDR1 is MNHNS and CDR2 is SASEGT. The CDR3 region is CASSAGTPLEAFF. CDR3 DNA: TGTGCCAGCAGTGCAGGGACTCCGCTCGAAGCTTTCTTT.

The CDR3 loop reads CASSVAMAPGGAGDSNQPQHF. DNA for the CDR3: TGTGCCAGCAGCGTAGCTATGGCTCCGGGGGGCGCGGGTGATAGCAATCAGCCCCAGCATTTT. The genes are TRBV9 and TRBJ1-5, with TRBD1 as a possible D gene (6 bases). This CDR3 comprises 21 residues. CDR1 SGDLS and CDR2 YYNGEE come from the germline V gene. V was cut by 0 bases and J by 0 bases, with 25 bases left in between.

The rearrangement links TRBV28 to TRBJ1-4; D is undetermined. Germline V gives CDR1 MDHEN, CDR2 SYDVKM. Trimming shortened V by 5 bases and J by 0 bases, and 13 bases separated the two germline ends. This CDR3 comprises 16 residues. The DNA of the CDR3 is TGTGCCAGCAGTCTCCGACACCCTGCAACTAATGAAAAACTGTTTTTT. It yields the protein CASSLRHPATNEKLFF.

This chain joins TRBV18 and TRBJ2-7; D call uncertain. The CDR3 has 14 amino acids. The V and J ends lost 0 bases and 7 bases respectively, with 13 bases between them. Looked up from germline, CDR1 is KGHSH and CDR2 is LQKENI. CDR3 protein: CASSPPLQPLEQYF. The DNA for the CDR3 is TGTGCCAGCTCACCACCGTTACAGCCCCTGGAGCAGTACTTC.

As concerns this clone: One end of the junction does not line up with germline, which may come from a read error. This chain uses TRBV4-1 with TRBJ1-6; tentatively, D is TRBD1 (6 bases). Germline CDR1 and CDR2: MGHRA and YSYEKL. The CDR3 covers 14 residues. The DNA for the CDR3 is TGCGCCAGCAGCCAAGATAGGGAGTGGGGGCCCCTTGTTTTT. It yields the protein CASSQDREWGPLVF.